The rows below give T cell receptor beta chains drawn from one sample of a study of glioma-infiltrating T cells after dendritic cell vaccination. Here immunoSEQ multiplex PCR was the method, and the copy in TCRdb shows in-frame clones only, minus some. The repertoire holds 50,000 to 55,000 clones, with about nine tenths as singletons. The sequenced sample was blood, obtained after dendritic cell vaccination. Receptors originate from a human donor with glioblastoma. The CDR3 runs from the conserved cysteine through the conserved F or W. The D gene is left open where the match is weak.

D: NA
V: TRBV28
J: TRBJ2-1
CDR3: CASTRAGAPNEQFF
DNA: TGTGCCAGCACCCGAGCAGGGGCCCCCAATGAGCAGTTCTTC

D: NA
V: TRBV28
J: TRBJ1-1
CDR3: CASSVLHRLNTEAFF
DNA: TGTGCCAGCAGTGTACTTCACAGGTTGAACACTGAAGCTTTCTTT

D: NA
V: TRBV25-1
J: TRBJ1-1
CDR3: CASTEGPRGDTEAFF
DNA: TGTGCCAGCACCGAAGGACCCAGGGGAGACACTGAAGCTTTCTTT

D: TRBD1
V: TRBV27
J: TRBJ1-5
CDR3: CASSLWPPGTAYSNQPQHF
DNA: TGTGCCAGCAGTTTATGGCCACCCGGGACAGCATATAGCAATCAGCCCCAGCATTTT

D: NA
V: TRBV28
J: TRBJ1-2
CDR3: CASSLRQPYGYTF
DNA: TGTGCCAGCAGCCTGAGACAGCCTTATGGCTACACCTTC

D: TRBD1
V: TRBV5-1
J: TRBJ1-1
CDR3: CASSPGQGEAFF
DNA: TGCGCCAGCAGCCCCGGACAGGGGGAAGCTTTCTTT

D: NA
V: TRBV6-1
J: TRBJ1-4
CDR3: CASSRGGSNEKLFF
DNA: TGTGCCAGCAGTCGAGGGGGATCAAATGAAAAACTGTTTTTT

D: NA
V: TRBV28
J: TRBJ1-1
CDR3: CASSLSQGRTEAFF
DNA: TGTGCCAGCAGTTTGTCGCAGGGCCGAACTGAAGCTTTCTTT

D: NA
V: TRBV27
J: TRBJ2-7
CDR3: CASSSLDGYEQYF
DNA: TGTGCCAGCAGTTCCCTAGACGGCTACGAGCAGTACTTC

D: NA
V: TRBV28
J: TRBJ1-5
CDR3: CAGRRGYSNQPQHF
DNA: TGTGCCGGACGTAGGGGGTATAGCAATCAGCCCCAGCATTTT